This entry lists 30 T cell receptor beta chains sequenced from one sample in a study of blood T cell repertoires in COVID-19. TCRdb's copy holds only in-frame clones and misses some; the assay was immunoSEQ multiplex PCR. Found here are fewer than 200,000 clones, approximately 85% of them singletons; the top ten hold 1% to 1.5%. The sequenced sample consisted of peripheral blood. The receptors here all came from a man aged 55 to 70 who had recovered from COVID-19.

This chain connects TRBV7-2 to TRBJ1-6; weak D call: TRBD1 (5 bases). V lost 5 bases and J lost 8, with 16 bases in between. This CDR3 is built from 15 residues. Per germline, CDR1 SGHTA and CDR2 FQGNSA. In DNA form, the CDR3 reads TGTGCCAGCAGCATCAGGGAAACGTGGGATTCACCCCTCCACTTT. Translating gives CASSIRETWDSPLHF.

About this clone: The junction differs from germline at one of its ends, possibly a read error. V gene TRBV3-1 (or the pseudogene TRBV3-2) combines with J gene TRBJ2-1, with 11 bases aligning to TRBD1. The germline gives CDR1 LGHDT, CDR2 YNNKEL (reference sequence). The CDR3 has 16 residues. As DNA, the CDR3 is TGTGCCAGCACCCAAGGGCGGGACAGGGGGTGGAATGAGCAGTTCTTC. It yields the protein CASTQGRDRGWNEQFF.

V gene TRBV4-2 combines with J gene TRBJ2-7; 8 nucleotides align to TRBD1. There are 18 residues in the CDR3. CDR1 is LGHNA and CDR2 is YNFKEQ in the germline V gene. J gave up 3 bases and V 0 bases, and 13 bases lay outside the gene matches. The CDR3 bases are TGTGCCAGCAGCCAAGAGACAGGGGCGATCCGAAGGGGCTACGAGCAGTACTTC. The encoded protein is CASSQETGAIRRGYEQYF.

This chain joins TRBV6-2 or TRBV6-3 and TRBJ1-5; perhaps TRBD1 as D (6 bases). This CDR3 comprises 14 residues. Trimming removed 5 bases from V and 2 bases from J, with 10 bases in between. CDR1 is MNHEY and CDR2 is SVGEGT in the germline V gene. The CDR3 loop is CASSHRERNQPQHF. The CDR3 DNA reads TGTGCCAGCAGTCACAGGGAACGCAATCAGCCCCAGCATTTT.

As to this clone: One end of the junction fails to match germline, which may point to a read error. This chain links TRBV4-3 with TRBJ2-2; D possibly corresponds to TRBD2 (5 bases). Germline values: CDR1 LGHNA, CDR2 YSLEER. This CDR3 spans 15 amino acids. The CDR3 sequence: CVSSLARGNTGELFF. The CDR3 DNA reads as TGCGTCAGCAGCCTAGCAAGAGGGAACACCGGGGAGCTGTTTTTT.

The CDR3 DNA reads as TGCGCCAGCAGCGGACAATTTAGTAATGGCTACACCTTC. This gives the protein CASSGQFSNGYTF. This chain links TRBV4-3 with TRBJ1-2, with D perhaps matching TRBD1 (5 bases). This CDR3 comprises 13 residues. V lost 5 bases to trimming and J lost 6 bases, with 13 bases between them. Per germline, CDR1 LGHNA and CDR2 YSLEER.

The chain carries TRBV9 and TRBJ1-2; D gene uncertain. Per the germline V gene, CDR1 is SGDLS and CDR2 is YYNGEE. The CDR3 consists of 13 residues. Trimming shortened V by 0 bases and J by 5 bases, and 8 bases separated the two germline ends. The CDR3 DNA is TGTGCCAGCAGCGTAGGGGGAGCGTATGGCTACACCTTC. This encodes CASSVGGAYGYTF.

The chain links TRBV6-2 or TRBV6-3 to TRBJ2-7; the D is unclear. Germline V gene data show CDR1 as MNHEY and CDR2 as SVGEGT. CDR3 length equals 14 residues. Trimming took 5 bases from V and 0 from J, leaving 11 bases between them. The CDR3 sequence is CASSPQEDSYEQYF. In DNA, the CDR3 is TGTGCCAGCAGTCCCCAGGAAGACTCCTACGAGCAGTACTTC.

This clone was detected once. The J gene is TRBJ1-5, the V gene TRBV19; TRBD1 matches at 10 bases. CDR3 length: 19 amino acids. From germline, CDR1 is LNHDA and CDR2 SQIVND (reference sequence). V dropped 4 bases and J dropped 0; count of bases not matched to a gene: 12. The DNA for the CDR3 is TGTGCCAGTAGTAGGGACAGGGGACAAACTCTTGCTAGCAATCAGCCCCAGCATTTT. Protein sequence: CASSRDRGQTLASNQPQHF.

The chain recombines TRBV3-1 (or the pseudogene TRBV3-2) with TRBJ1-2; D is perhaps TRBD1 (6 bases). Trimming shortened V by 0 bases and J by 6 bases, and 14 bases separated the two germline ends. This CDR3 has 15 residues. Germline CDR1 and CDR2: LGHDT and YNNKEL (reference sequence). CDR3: CASSQELQGLDGYTF. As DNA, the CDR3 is TGTGCCAGCAGCCAAGAGCTTCAGGGGCTCGATGGCTACACCTTC.

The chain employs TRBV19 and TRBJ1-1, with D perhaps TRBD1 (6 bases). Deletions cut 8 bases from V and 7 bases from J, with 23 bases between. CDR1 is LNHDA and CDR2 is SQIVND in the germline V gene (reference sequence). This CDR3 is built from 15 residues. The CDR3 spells CASLGPHTGLGEAFF. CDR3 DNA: TGTGCCAGTCTTGGCCCACACACAGGGTTGGGTGAAGCTTTCTTT.

The CDR3 spells CSGRQGMNTEAFF. Here the CDR3 DNA reads TGCAGCGGCAGACAGGGGATGAACACTGAAGCTTTCTTT. The gene calls are TRBV29-1 and TRBJ1-1; the match to TRBD1 covers 8 bases. The CDR3 has 13 amino acids. In germline, CDR1 is SQVTM, CDR2 ANQGSEA. The J segment lost 0 bases and the V segment lost 7 bases, leaving 4 bases of the junction unmatched.

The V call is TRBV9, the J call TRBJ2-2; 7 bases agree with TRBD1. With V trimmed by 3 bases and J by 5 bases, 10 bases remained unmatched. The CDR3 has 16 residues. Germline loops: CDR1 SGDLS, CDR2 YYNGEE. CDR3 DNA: TGTGCCAGCAGCGCCCGACAGGGAACGGGGACCGGGGAGCTGTTTTTT. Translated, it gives CASSARQGTGTGELFF.

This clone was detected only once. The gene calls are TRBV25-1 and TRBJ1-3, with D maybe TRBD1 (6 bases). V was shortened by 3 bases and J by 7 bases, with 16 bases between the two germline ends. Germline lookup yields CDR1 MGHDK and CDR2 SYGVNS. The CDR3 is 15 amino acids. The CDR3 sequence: CASSEVGAQSNTIYF. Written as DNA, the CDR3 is TGTGCCAGCAGTGAGGTGGGGGCGCAAAGTAACACCATATATTTT.

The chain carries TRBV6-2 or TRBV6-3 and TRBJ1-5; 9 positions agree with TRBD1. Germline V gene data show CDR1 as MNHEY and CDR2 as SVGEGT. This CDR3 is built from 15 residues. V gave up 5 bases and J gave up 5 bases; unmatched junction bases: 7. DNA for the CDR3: TGTGCCAGCAGTGATACAGGGGGCTCGGATCAGCCCCAGCATTTT. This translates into CASSDTGGSDQPQHF.

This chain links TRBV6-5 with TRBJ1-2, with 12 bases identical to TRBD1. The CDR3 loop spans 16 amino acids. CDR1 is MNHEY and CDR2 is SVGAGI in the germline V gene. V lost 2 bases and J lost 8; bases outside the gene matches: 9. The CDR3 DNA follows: TGTGCCAGCAGTTACGGGGACAGGGGGCGGATTGAGGGCTACACCTTC. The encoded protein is CASSYGDRGRIEGYTF.

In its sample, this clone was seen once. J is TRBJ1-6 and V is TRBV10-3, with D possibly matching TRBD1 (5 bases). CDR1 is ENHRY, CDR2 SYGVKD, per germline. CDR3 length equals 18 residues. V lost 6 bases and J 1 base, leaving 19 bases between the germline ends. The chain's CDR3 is CAISAAGVQSSYNSPLHF. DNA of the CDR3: TGTGCCATCAGCGCCGCGGGGGTTCAGTCGTCCTATAATTCACCCCTCCACTTT.

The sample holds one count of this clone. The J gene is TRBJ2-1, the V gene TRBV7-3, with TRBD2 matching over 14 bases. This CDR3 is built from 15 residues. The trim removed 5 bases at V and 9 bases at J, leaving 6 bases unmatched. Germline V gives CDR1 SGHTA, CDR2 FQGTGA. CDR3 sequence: CASSLSGTSGGEQFF. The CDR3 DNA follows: TGTGCCAGCAGCCTCTCCGGGACTAGCGGGGGTGAGCAGTTCTTC.

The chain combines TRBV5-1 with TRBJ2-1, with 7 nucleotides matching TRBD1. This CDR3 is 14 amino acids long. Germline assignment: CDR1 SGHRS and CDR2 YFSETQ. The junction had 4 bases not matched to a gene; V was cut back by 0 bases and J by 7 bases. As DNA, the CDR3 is TGCGCCAGCAGCTTGGGGTCGGGACAGAATGAGCAGTTCTTC. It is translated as CASSLGSGQNEQFF. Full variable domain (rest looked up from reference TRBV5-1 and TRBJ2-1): KAGVTQTPRYLIKTRGQQVTLSCSPISGHRSVSWYQQTPGQGLQFLFEYFSETQRNKGNFPGRFSGRQFSNSRSEMNVSTLELGDSALYLCASSLGSGQNEQFFGPGTRLTVL.

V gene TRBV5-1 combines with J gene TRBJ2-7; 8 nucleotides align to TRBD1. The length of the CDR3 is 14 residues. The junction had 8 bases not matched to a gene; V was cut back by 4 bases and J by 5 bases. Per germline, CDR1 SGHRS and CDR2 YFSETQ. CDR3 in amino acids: CASSPGQGEHEQYF. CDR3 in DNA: TGCGCCAGCAGCCCCGGACAGGGAGAACACGAGCAGTACTTC. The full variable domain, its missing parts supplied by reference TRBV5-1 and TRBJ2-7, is KAGVTQTPRYLIKTRGQQVTLSCSPISGHRSVSWYQQTPGQGLQFLFEYFSETQRNKGNFPGRFSGRQFSNSRSEMNVSTLELGDSALYLCASSPGQGEHEQYFGPGTRLTVT.

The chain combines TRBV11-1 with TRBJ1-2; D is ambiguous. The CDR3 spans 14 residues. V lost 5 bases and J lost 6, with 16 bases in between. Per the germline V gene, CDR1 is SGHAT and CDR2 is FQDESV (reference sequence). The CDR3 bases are TGTGCCAGCAGCCAAAATTGGGCAGGCGATGGCTACACCTTC. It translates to CASSQNWAGDGYTF.

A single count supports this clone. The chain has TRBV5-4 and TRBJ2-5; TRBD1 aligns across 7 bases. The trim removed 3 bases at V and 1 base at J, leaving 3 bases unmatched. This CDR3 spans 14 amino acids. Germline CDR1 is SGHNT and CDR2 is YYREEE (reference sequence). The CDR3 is CASSSGTVQETQYF. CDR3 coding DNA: TGTGCCAGCAGCTCGGGGACAGTCCAAGAGACCCAGTACTTC.

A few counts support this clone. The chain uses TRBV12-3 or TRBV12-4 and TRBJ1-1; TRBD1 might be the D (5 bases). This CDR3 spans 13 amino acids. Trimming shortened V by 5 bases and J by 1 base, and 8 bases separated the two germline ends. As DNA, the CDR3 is TGTGCCAGCAGTCTGGGGGGGAACACTGAAGCTTTCTTT. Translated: CASSLGGNTEAFF.

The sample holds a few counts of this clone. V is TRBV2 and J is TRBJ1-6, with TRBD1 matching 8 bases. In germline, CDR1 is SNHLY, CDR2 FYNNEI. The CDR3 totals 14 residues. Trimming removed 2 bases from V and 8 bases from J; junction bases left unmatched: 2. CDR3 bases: TGTGCCAGCAGTGAACAGGGGGCTCATTCACCCCTCCACTTT. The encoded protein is CASSEQGAHSPLHF.

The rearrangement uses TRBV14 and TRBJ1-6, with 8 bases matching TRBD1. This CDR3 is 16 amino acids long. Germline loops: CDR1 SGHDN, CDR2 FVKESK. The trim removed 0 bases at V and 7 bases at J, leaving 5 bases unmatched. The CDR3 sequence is CASSQEAGTGNSPLHF. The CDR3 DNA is TGTGCCAGCAGCCAAGAAGCTGGGACAGGAAATTCACCCCTCCACTTT.

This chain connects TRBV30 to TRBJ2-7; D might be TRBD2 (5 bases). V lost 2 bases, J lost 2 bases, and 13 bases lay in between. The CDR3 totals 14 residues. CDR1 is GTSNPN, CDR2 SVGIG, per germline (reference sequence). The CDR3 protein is CAWSRGILTYEQYF. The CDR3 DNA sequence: TGTGCCTGGAGTCGAGGGATCTTAACCTACGAGCAGTACTTC.

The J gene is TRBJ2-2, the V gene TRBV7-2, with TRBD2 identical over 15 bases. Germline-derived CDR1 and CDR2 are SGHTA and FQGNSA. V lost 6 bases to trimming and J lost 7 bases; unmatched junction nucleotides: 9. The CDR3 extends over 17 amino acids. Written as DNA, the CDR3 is TGTGCCAGCAGAAGGAGGACTAGCGGGGGGGCCGTCGGGGAGCTGTTTTTT. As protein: CASRRRTSGGAVGELFF.

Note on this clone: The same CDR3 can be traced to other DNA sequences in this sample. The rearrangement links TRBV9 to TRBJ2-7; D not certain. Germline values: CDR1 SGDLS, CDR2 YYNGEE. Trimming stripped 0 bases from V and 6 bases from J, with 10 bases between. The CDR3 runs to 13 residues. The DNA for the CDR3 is TGTGCCAGCAGCGTAGACAGCCCAGGCGAGCAGTACTTC. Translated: CASSVDSPGEQYF. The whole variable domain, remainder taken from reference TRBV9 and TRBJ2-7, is DSGVTQTPKHLITATGQRVTLRCSPRSGDLSVYWYQQSLDQGLQFLIQYYNGEERAKGNILERFSAQQFPDLHSELNLSSLELGDSALYFCASSVDSPGEQYFGPGTRLTVT.

This CDR3 is CAISVSRAHQETQYF. CDR3 in DNA: TGTGCCATCAGTGTATCCCGCGCCCACCAAGAGACCCAGTACTTC. The gene calls are TRBV10-3 and TRBJ2-5; D is unresolved. The CDR3 consists of 15 residues. V lost 4 bases, J lost 0 bases, and 12 bases lay in between. Germline V gene data show CDR1 as ENHRY and CDR2 as SYGVKD.

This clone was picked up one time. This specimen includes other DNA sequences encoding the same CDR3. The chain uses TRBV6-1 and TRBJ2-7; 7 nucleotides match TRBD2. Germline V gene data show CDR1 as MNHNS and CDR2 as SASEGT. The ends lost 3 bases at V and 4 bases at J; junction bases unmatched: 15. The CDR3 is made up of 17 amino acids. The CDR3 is CASSEGLAVLPGYEQYF. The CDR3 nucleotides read TGTGCCAGCAGTGAGGGGCTAGCGGTCCTCCCCGGGTACGAGCAGTACTTC.